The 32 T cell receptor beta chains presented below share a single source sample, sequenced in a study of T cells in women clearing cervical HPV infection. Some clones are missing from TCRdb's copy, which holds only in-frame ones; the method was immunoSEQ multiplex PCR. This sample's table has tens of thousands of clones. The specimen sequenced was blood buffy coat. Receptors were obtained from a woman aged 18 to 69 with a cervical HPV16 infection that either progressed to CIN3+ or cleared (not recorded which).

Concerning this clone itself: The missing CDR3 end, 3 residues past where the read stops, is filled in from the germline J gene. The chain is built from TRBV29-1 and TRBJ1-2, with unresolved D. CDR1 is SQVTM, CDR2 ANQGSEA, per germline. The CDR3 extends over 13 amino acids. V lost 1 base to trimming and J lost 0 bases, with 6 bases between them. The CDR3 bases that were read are TGCAGCGTTGAAGTCCCCTCTAACTATGGC. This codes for CSVEVPSNYG. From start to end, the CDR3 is CSVEVPSNYGYTF. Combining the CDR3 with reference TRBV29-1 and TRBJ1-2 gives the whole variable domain SAVISQKPSRDICQRGTSLTIQCQVDSQVTMMFWYRQQPGQSLTLIATANQGSEATYESGFVIDKFPISRPNLTFSTLTVSNMSPEDSSIYLCSVEVPSNYGYTFGSGTRLTVV.

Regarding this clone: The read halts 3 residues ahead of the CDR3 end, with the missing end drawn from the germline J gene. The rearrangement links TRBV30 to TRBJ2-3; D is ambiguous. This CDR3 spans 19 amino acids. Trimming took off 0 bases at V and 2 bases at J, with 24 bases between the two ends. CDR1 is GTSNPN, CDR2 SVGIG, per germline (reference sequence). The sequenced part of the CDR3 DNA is TGTGCCTGGAGTGTAACAAAATTCGACACCACCAATTACACAGATACG. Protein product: CAWSVTKFDTTNYTDT. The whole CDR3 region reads CAWSVTKFDTTNYTDTQYF.

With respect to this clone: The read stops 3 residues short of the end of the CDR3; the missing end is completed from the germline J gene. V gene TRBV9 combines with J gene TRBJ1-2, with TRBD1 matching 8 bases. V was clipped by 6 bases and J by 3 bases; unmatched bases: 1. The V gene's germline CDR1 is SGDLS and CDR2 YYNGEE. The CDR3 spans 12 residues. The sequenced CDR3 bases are TGTGCCAGCACAGGGGGCGACTATGGC. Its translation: CASTGGDYG. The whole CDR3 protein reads CASTGGDYGYTF.

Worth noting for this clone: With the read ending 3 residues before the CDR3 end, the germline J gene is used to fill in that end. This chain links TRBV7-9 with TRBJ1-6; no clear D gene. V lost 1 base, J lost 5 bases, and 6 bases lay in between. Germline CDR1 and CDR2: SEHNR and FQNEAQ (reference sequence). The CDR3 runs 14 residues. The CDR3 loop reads CASSLESDNSPLHF. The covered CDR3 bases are TGTGCCAGCAGCTTAGAGTCGGATAATTCACCC.

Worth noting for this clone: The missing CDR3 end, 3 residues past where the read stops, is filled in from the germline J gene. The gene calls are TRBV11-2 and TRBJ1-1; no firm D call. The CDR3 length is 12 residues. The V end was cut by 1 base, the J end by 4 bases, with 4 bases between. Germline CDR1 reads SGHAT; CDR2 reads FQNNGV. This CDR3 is CASSLAVTEAFF. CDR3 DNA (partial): TGTGCCAGCAGCTTAGCGGTCACTGAA.

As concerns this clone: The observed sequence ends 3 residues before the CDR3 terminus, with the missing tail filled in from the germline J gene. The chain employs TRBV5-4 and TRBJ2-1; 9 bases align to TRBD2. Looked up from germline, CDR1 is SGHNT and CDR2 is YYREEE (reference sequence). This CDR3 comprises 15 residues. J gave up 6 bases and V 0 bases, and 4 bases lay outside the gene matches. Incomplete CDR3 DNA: TGTGCCAGCAGCTTGGATAGCGGGAGAGGCAATGAG. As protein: CASSLDSGRGNE. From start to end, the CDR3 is CASSLDSGRGNEQFF. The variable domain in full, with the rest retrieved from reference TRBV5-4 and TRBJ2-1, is ETGVTQSPTHLIKTRGQQVTLRCSSQSGHNTVSWYQQALGQGPQFIFQYYREEENGRGNFPPRFSGLQFPNYSSELNVNALELDDSALYLCASSLDSGRGNEQFFGPGTRLTVL.

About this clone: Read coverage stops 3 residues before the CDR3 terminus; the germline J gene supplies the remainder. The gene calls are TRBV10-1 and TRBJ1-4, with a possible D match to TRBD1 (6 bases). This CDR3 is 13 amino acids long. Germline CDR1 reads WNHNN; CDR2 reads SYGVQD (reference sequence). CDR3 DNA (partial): TGCGCCAGCGGAGGACAGCGAGATTCACCA. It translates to CASGGQRDSP. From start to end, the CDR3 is CASGGQRDSPLFF.

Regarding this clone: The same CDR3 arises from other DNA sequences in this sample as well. CDR3 bases read: TGTGCCAGCAGCCTTACTAGCGGGAAGACAGATACG. Protein sequence: CASSLTSGKTDT. The whole CDR3 protein is CASSLTSGKTDTQYF. This chain connects TRBV7-3 to TRBJ2-3; 10 bases align to TRBD2. The CDR3 goes on 3 residues after the read ends, and that part is filled in from the germline J gene. J was trimmed by 3 bases and V by 5 bases; bases with no gene match: 5. CDR3 length: 15 amino acids. The V gene's germline CDR1 is SGHTA and CDR2 FQGTGA.

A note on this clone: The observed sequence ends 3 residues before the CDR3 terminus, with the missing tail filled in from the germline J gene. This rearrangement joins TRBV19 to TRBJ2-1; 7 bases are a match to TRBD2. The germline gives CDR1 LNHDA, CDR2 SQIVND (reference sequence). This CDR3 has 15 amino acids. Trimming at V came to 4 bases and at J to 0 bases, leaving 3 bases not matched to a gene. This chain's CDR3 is CASSSGRGSYNEQFF. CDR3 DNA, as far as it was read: TGTGCCAGTAGTAGCGGGAGAGGCTCCTACAATGAG.

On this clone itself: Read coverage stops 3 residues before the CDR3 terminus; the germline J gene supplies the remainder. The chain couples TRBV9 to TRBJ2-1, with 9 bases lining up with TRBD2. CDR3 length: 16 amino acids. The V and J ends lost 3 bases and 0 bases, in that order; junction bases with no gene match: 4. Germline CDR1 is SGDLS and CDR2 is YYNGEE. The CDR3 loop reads CASSGAGGSSYNEQFF. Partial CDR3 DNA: TGTGCCAGCAGCGGAGCGGGAGGAAGCTCCTACAATGAG.

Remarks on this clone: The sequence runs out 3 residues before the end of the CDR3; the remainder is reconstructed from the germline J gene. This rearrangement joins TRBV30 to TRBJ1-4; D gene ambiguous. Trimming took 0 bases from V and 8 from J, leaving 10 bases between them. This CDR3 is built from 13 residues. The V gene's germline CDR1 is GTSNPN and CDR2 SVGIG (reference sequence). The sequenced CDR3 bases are TGTGCCTGGAGTGTAATCGGAGCGGAAAAA. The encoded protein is CAWSVIGAEK. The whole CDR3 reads CAWSVIGAEKLFF.

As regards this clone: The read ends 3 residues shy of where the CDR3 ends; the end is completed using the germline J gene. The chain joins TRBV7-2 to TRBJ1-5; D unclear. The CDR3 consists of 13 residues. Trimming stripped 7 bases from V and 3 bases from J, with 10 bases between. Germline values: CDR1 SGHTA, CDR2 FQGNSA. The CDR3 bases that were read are TGTGCCAGCACCCCTCAGGTCAATCAGCCC. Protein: CASTPQVNQP. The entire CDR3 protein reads CASTPQVNQPQHF.

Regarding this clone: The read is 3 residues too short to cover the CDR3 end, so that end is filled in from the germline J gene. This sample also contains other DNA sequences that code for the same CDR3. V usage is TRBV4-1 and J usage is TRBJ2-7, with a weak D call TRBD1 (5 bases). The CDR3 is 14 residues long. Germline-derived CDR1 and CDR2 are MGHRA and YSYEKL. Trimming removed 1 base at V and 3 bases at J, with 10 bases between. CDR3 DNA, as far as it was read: TGCGCCAGCAGCCAAGCCCAAGGGGACTACGAG. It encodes CASSQAQGDYE. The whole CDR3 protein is CASSQAQGDYEQYF.

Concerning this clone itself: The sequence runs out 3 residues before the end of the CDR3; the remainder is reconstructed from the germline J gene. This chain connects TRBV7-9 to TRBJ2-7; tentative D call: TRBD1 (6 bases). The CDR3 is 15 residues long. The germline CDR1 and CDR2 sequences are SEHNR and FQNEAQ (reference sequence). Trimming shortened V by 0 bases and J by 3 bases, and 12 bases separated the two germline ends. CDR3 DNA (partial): TGTGCCAGCAGCTTAGCGCAGGGGATGGACTACGAG. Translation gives CASSLAQGMDYE. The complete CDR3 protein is CASSLAQGMDYEQYF.

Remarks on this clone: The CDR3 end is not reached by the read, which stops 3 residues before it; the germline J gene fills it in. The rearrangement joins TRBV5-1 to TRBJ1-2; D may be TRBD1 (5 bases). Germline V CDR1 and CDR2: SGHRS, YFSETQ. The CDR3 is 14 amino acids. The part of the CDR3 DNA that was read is TGCGCCAGCACGCTCCGCGGGGATTCAGGGGGC. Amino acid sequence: CASTLRGDSGG. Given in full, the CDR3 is CASTLRGDSGGYTF.

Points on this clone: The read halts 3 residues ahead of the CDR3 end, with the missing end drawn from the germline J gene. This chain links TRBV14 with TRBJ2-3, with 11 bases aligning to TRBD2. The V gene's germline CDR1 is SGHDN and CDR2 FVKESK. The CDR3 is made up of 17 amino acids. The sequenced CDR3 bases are TGTGCCAGCAGCCAAGGGAGTAGCGGGGGGGCCCGGTCCGCG. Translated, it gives CASSQGSSGGARSA. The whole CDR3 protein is CASSQGSSGGARSAQYF.

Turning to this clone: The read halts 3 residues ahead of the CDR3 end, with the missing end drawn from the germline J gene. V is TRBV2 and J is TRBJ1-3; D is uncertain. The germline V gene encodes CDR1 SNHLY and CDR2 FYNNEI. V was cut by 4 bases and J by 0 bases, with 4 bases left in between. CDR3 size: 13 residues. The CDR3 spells CASSGDSGNTIYF. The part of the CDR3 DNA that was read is TGTGCCAGCAGTGGCGACTCTGGAAACACC.

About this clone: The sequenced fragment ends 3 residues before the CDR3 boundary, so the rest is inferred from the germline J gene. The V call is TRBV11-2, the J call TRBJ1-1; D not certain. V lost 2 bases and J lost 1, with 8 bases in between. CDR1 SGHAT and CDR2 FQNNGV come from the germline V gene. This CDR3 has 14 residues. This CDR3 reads CASSLRAGNTEAFF. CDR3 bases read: TGTGCCAGCAGCTTACGGGCGGGGAACACTGAA.

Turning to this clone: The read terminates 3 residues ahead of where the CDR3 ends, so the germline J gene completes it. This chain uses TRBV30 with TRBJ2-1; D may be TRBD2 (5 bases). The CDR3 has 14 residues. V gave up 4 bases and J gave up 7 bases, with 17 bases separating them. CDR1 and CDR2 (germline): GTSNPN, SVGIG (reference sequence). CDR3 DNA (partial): TGTGCCTGGAAGGGTGTAGTACTAGAAAATGAG. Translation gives CAWKGVVLENE. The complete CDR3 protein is CAWKGVVLENEQFF.

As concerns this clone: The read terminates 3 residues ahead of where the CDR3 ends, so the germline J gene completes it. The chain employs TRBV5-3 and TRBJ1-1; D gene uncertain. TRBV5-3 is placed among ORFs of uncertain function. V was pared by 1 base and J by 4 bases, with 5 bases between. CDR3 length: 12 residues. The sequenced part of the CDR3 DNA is TGTGCCAGAAGCTTGAAGGGCACTGAA. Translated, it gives CARSLKGTE. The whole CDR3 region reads CARSLKGTEAFF.

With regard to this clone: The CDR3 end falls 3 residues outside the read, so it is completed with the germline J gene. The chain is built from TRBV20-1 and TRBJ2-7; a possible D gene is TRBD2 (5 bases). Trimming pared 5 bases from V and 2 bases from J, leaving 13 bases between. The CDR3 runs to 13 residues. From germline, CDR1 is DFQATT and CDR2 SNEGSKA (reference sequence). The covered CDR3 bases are TGCAGTGCTTCCCCCAGCGGTACCTACGAG. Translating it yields CSASPSGTYE. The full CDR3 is CSASPSGTYEQYF.

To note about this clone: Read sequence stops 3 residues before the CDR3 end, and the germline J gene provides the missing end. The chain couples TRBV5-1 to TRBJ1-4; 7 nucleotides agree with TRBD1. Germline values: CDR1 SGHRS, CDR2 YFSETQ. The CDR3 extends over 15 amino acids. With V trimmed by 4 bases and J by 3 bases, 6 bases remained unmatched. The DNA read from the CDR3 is TGCGCCAGCAGCGGGGGACAGTTTTCTAATGAAAAA. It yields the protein CASSGGQFSNEK. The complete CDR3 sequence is CASSGGQFSNEKLFF.

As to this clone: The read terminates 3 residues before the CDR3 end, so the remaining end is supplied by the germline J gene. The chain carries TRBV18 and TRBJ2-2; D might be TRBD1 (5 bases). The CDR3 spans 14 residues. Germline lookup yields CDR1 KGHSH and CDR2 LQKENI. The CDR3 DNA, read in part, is TGTGCCAGCTCAACGACAGTCTATAATTCACCG. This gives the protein CASSTTVYNSP. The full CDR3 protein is CASSTTVYNSPLFF. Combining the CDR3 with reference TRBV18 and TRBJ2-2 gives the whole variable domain NAGVMQNPRHLVRRRGQEARLRCSPMKGHSHVYWYRQLPEEGLKFMVYLQKENIIDESGMPKERFSAEFPKEGPSILRIQQVVRGDSAAYFCASSTTVYNSPLFFGEGSRLTVL.

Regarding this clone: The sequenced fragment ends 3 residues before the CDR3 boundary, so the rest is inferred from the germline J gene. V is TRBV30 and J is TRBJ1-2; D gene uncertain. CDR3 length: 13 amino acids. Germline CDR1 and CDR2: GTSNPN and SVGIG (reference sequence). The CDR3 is CASRVSSYNDYTF. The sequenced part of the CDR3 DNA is TGTGCCTCGCGGGTGAGCTCCTACAATGAC.

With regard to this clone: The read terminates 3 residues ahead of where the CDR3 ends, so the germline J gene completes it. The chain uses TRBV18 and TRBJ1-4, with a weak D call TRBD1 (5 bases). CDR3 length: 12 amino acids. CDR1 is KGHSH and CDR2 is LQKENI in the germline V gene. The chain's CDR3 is CASSQDPGELFF. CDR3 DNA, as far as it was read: TGTGCCAGCTCGCAAGACCCGGGGGAA.

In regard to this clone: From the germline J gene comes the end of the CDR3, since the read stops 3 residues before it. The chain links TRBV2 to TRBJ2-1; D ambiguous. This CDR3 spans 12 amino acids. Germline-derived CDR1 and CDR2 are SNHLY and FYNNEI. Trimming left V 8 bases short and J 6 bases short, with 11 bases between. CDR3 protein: CASGLASNEQFF. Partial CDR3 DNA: TGTGCCAGCGGGTTAGCAAGCAATGAG.

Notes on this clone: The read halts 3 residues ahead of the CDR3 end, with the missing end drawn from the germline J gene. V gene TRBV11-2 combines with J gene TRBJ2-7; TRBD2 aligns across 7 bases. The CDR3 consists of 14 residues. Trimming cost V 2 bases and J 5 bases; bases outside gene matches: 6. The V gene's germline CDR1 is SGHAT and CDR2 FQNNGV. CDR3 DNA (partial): TGTGCCAGCAGCTTAACGGCGGGAGCCCACGAG. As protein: CASSLTAGAHE. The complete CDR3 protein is CASSLTAGAHEQYF.

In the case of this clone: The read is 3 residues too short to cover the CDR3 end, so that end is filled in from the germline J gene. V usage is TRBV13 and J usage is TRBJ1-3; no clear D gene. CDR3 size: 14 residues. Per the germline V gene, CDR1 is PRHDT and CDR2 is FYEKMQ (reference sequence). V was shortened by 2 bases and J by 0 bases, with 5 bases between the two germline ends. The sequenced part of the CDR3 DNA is TGTGCCAGCAGCTTACAAGGCTCTGGAAACACC. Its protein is CASSLQGSGNT. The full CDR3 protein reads CASSLQGSGNTIYF.

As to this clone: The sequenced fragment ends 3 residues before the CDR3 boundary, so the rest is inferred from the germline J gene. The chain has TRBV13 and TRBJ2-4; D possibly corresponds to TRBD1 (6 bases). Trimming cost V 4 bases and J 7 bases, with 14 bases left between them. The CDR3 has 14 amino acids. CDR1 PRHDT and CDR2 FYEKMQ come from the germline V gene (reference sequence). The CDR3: CASSSFYRVNIQYF. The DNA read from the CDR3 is TGTGCCAGCAGCTCCTTCTACAGGGTCAACATT.

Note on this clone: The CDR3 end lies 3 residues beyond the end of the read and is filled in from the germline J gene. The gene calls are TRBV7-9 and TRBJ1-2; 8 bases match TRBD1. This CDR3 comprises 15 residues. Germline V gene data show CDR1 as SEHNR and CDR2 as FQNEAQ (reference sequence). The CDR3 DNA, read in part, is TGTGCCAGCAGCGGCGACAGGGGAGGATGGTACGAC. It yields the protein CASSGDRGGWYD. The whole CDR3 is CASSGDRGGWYDYTF.

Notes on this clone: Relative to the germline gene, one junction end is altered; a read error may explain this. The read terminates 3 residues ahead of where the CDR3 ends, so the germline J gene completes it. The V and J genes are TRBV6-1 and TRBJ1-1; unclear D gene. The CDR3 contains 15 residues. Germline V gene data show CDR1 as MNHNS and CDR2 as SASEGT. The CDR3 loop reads CASSEIRGAGTDAFF. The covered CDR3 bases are TGTGCCAGCAGTGAGATCAGAGGTGCGGGCACTGAC.

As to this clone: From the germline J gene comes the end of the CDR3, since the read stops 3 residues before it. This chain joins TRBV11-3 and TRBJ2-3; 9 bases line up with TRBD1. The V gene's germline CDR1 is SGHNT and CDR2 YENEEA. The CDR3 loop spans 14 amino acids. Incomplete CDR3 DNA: TGTGCCAGCAGCTTAGGGGACAGGGTGGCCCCG. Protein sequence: CASSLGDRVAP. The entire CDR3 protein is CASSLGDRVAPQYF.